Below, 2 T cell receptor beta chains from the same sample are listed, as sequenced in a study of CD8 T cells in ankylosing spondylitis. Overall study findings and caveats: Among TCR beta sequences, a motif of eight highly homologous variants appeared characteristic of ankylosing spondylitis blood.

The antigens of these receptors remain unknown. Each CDR3 protein is one row after TCRdb ran MiXCR on the 5' RACE reads. This table holds almost 400,000 distinct CDR3 sequences, approximately 20% found once. The sequenced sample consisted of blood, either unsorted or a sorted T cell fraction (not recorded which). All receptors derive from a male donor with ankylosing spondylitis.

The chain is built from TRBV29-1 and TRBJ2-1, with TRBD2 as a possible D gene (5 bases). The V and J ends lost 4 bases and 4 bases respectively, with 11 bases between them. Germline assignment: CDR1 SQVTM and CDR2 ANQGSEA. The CDR3 runs to 13 residues. Here the CDR3 reads CSVGAEAYNEQFF. The CDR3, as DNA: TGCAGCGTTGGAGCGGAGGCTTACAATGAGCAGTTCTTC.

This clonotype came up a few times. This chain links TRBV19 with TRBJ1-2; unclear D gene. CDR1 LNHDA and CDR2 SQIVND come from the germline V gene (reference sequence). Trimming cost V 5 bases and J 3 bases, with 19 bases left between them. The CDR3 runs to 16 residues. CDR3 DNA sequence: TGTGCCAGTAGTCCTCCGGACCCTGGTCAGCACTATGGCTACACCTTC. Translating gives CASSPPDPGQHYGYTF.